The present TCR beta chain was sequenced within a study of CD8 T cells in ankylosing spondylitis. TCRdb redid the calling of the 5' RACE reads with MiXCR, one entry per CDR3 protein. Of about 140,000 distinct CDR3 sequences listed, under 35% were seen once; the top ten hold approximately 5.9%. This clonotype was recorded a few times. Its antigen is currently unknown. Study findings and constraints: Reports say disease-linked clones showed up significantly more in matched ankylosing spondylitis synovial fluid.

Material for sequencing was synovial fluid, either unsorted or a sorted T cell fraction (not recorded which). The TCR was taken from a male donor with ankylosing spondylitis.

The CDR3 coding sequence is TGCAGTGCCAATCTCCGACAGGCCTACCTTTATAGCAATCAGCCCCAGCATTTT. This codes for CSANLRQAYLYSNQPQHF. The chain couples TRBV20-1 to TRBJ1-5; D might be TRBD1 (6 bases). CDR1 is DFQATT, CDR2 SNEGSKA, per germline (reference sequence). With 6 bases removed from V and 0 bases from J, the gap between germline ends came to 24 bases. The CDR3 is made up of 18 amino acids.